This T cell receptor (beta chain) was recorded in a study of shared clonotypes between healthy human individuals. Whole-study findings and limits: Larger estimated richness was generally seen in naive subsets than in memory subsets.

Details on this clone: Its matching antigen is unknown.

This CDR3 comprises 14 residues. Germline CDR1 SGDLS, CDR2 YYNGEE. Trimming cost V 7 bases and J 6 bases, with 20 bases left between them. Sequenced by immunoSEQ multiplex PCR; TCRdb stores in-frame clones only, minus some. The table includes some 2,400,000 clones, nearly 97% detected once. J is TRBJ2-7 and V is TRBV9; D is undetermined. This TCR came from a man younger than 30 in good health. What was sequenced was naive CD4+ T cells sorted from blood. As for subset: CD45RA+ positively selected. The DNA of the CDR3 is TGTGCCAGCTCCTCAACAACTGGCGTCAGCGAGCAGTACTTC. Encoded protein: CASSSTTGVSEQYF.